The 14 T cell receptor beta chains presented below share a single source sample, sequenced in a study of HIV-infected patients and healthy controls. All unsorted peripheral T cells were captured because whole blood was used without fractionation. cDNA was made from around 0.45 ug RNA using alpha and beta constant primers. Each of the alpha and beta chains got its own library through chain-specific third strand synthesis with indices. One entry per CDR3 protein, called by TCRdb with MiXCR from the 5' RACE reads. This table holds about 16,000 distinct CDR3 sequences, just under 9.5% found once. Material: blood. These receptors were obtained from an adult in good health.

Judged by abundance, this clonotype is medium-sized. The chain joins TRBV5-4 to TRBJ2-1; a possible D gene is TRBD2 (6 bases). The CDR3 consists of 19 residues. CDR1 is SGHNT and CDR2 is YYREEE in the germline V gene (reference sequence). Between the trimmed V and J ends, which lost 0 bases and 8 bases, there was a span of 27 bases. In DNA, the CDR3 is TGTGCCAGCAGCTTGGAATCGGTAGCGGTTGACATCGTTAGGGATGAGCAGTTCTTC. It is translated as CASSLESVAVDIVRDEQFF.

This clonotype was counted only a few times. The CDR3 DNA reads TGCGCCAGTTCCGGGACGGACGAATACGAGCAGTACTTC. It encodes CASSGTDEYEQYF. The rearrangement uses TRBV5-1 and TRBJ2-7; D assignment may be TRBD1 or TRBD2 (5 bases each). Per the germline V gene, CDR1 is SGHRS and CDR2 is YFSETQ. Trimming stripped 8 bases from V and 4 bases from J, with 16 bases between. This CDR3 region has 13 residues.

To note about this clonotype: Possible read error: a much larger clone is one base away. V and J are TRBV3-1 and TRBJ1-5, with D maybe TRBD1 (6 bases). The germline V gene has CDR1 LGHDT and CDR2 YNNKEL (reference sequence). The CDR3 consists of 15 residues. CDR3 in amino acids: CARSQDGGSGQPQHF. The CDR3 DNA reads as TGTGCCAGGAGCCAAGACGGGGGCTCTGGTCAGCCCCAGCATTTT.

The chain recombines TRBV4-3 with TRBJ2-3; D is undetermined. The CDR3 is made up of 15 amino acids. Germline V gene lookup returns CDR1 LGHNA and CDR2 YSLEER. The ends were cut back, 4 bases at V and 2 bases at J, with 13 bases in the middle. The CDR3 protein is CASSPSLGVTDTQYF. Written as DNA, the CDR3 is TGCGCCAGCAGCCCCTCCCTTGGGGTCACAGATACGCAGTATTTT.

The rearrangement uses TRBV5-4 and TRBJ2-1; D is unclear. V was trimmed by 5 bases and J by 4 bases, leaving 7 bases between them. The CDR3 has 12 amino acids. Germline CDR1 is SGHNT and CDR2 is YYREEE (reference sequence). CDR3 amino acids: CASRLLYNEQFF. The CDR3 DNA follows: TGTGCCAGCAGGTTGTTGTACAATGAGCAGTTCTTC.

The table lists this clonotype with many counts. The chain joins TRBV24-1 to TRBJ2-1; TRBD1 aligns across 7 bases. The length of the CDR3 is 16 residues. Trimming removed 4 bases from V and 0 bases from J; junction bases left unmatched: 5. Germline V gene lookup returns CDR1 KGHDR and CDR2 SFDVKD. In DNA, the CDR3 is TGTGCCACCAGTGACGGCAGGGGGAGCTCCTACAATGAGCAGTTCTTC. Translating it yields CATSDGRGSSYNEQFF.

This rearrangement joins TRBV12-3 or TRBV12-4 to TRBJ2-6, with D perhaps matching TRBD1 (6 bases). The V gene lost 6 bases and the J gene lost 1 base, with 10 bases spanning the gap. The CDR3 is made up of 15 amino acids. CDR3 region: CASSHTGSGANVLTF. DNA for the CDR3: TGTGCCAGCAGCCATACAGGGTCTGGGGCCAACGTCCTGACTTTC.

This clonotype was seen many times. This chain links TRBV6-5 with TRBJ1-3; no definite D call. This CDR3 has 18 amino acids. V lost 0 bases to trimming and J lost 0 bases, with 15 bases between them. Germline V lookup: CDR1 MNHEY, CDR2 SVGAGI. CDR3 amino acids: CASSYSRSPWGSGNTIYF. CDR3 coding DNA: TGTGCCAGCAGTTACTCCCGTTCCCCTTGGGGCTCTGGAAACACCATATATTTT.

A few counts support this clonotype. The V call is TRBV7-9, the J call TRBJ1-1, with TRBD1 as a possible D gene (5 bases). Germline values: CDR1 SEHNR, CDR2 FQNEAQ (reference sequence). The CDR3 loop spans 12 amino acids. Trimming shortened V by 6 bases and J by 6 bases, and 11 bases separated the two germline ends. CDR3 nucleotides: TGTGCCAGCAGGGTAGGGGATGCTGAAGCTTTCTTT. It yields the protein CASRVGDAEAFF. The full variable domain, rest sourced from reference TRBV7-9 and TRBJ1-1, is DTGVSQNPRHKITKRGQNVTFRCDPISEHNRLYWYRQTLGQGPEFLTYFQNEAQLEKSRLLSDRFSAERPKGSFSTLEIQRTEQGDSAMYLCASRVGDAEAFFGQGTRLTVV.

Within the sample, this clonotype is medium-sized (0.01 to 0.1%). The genes are TRBV3-1 and TRBJ2-1; TRBD2 might be the D (6 bases). Trimming stripped 3 bases from V and 7 bases from J, with 13 bases between. The CDR3 is made up of 14 amino acids. CDR1 LGHDT and CDR2 YNNKEL come from the germline V gene (reference sequence). The CDR3 DNA sequence: TGTGCCAGCAGCCAGGCGGGACTTACAAATGAGCAGTTCTTC. It translates to CASSQAGLTNEQFF.

This clonotype was detected many times. The chain joins TRBV5-1 to TRBJ2-1, with 9 bases that match TRBD1. The germline V gene encodes CDR1 SGHRS and CDR2 YFSETQ. The ends lost 4 bases at V and 8 bases at J; junction bases unmatched: 10. The CDR3 length is 15 residues. CDR3 in DNA: TGCGCCAGCAGCGCAACGGGACAGGGTTTCGATGAGCAGTTCTTC. Protein sequence: CASSATGQGFDEQFF.

By share, this clonotype ranks as medium-sized. The chain uses TRBV10-3 and TRBJ2-5; no reliable D call. CDR3 length: 13 residues. Germline-derived CDR1 and CDR2 are ENHRY and SYGVKD. V shed 7 bases and J shed 5 bases, with 14 bases lying between them. The CDR3 loop reads CAIKLAAAETQYF. The CDR3 region has the DNA TGTGCCATCAAGCTCGCGGCCGCGGAGACCCAGTACTTC.

In its sample, this clonotype was seen many times. V usage is TRBV6-5 and J usage is TRBJ2-2; TRBD1 agrees at 8 bases. Germline V gene lookup returns CDR1 MNHEY and CDR2 SVGAGI. J was trimmed by 3 bases and V by 6 bases; bases with no gene match: 6. The CDR3 is 15 residues long. For the CDR3, the DNA is TGTGCCAGCAGGAGGGCAGGGGGCCACACCGGGGAGCTGTTTTTT. Its translation is CASRRAGGHTGELFF.

This clonotype was seen many times. This chain joins TRBV5-1 and TRBJ2-1, with no clear D. The V end lost 0 bases, the J end lost 4 bases, and 11 bases lay between the germline ends. In germline, CDR1 is SGHRS, CDR2 YFSETQ. This CDR3 has 15 amino acids. CDR3 residues: CASSLVSLGYNEQFF. DNA for the CDR3: TGCGCCAGCAGCTTGGTCTCTCTTGGGTACAATGAGCAGTTCTTC. Complete variable domain (other parts from reference TRBV5-1 and TRBJ2-1): KAGVTQTPRYLIKTRGQQVTLSCSPISGHRSVSWYQQTPGQGLQFLFEYFSETQRNKGNFPGRFSGRQFSNSRSEMNVSTLELGDSALYLCASSLVSLGYNEQFFGPGTRLTVL.